These 13 T cell receptor beta chains were sequenced from one sample in a study of T cell responses to AZD1222 COVID-19 vaccine. Here immunoSEQ multiplex PCR was the method, and the copy in TCRdb shows in-frame clones only, minus some. The sample includes 180,000 or so clones, approximately 90% of them seen just once. This material consisted of peripheral blood, taken 28 days after the second AZD1222 dose. Source of these receptors: an adult who received the AZD1222 COVID-19 vaccine.

The rearrangement uses TRBV5-4 and TRBJ2-7, with 9 bases fitting TRBD2. The CDR3 is 14 amino acids. Per the germline V gene, CDR1 is SGHNT and CDR2 is YYREEE (reference sequence). Trimming took 4 bases from V and 3 from J; bases not matched to a gene: 5. The DNA of the CDR3 is TGTGCCAGCAGCCCCGGGACTAGCAGCTACGAGCAGTACTTC. This gives the protein CASSPGTSSYEQYF.

This clone was seen a single time. The V call is TRBV19, the J call TRBJ2-7; no clear D gene. Trimming took 5 bases from V and 3 from J, leaving 11 bases between them. CDR3 length: 13 residues. The germline V gene encodes CDR1 LNHDA and CDR2 SQIVND (reference sequence). This CDR3 reads CASSVVEGYEQYF. The CDR3 nucleotides read TGTGCCAGTAGTGTAGTCGAAGGCTACGAGCAGTACTTC.

The chain uses TRBV24-1 and TRBJ2-7, with D maybe TRBD2 (5 bases). The V and J ends lost 6 bases and 4 bases respectively, with 15 bases between them. Germline V gene data show CDR1 as KGHDR and CDR2 as SFDVKD. CDR3 length: 14 amino acids. The CDR3 sequence is CATSRSGSGYEQYF. The CDR3 bases are TGTGCCACCAGTAGAAGCGGATCCGGGTACGAGCAGTACTTC.

The chain couples TRBV7-9 to TRBJ2-7; TRBD1 aligns across 8 bases. This CDR3 spans 15 amino acids. V lost 5 bases, J lost 3 bases, and 9 bases stayed unmatched. CDR1 is SEHNR and CDR2 is FQNEAQ in the germline V gene (reference sequence). The CDR3 protein is CASSPRGTGDYEQYF. CDR3 sequence (DNA): TGTGCCAGCAGCCCTAGGGGGACAGGCGACTACGAGCAGTACTTC.

The count of this clone is one. This chain joins TRBV11-2 and TRBJ2-1, with TRBD2 as a possible D gene (5 bases). The CDR3 has 14 amino acids. V was clipped by 0 bases and J by 7 bases, with 10 bases between them. The germline V gene has CDR1 SGHAT and CDR2 FQNNGV. The CDR3 sequence is CASSLDLGGNEQFF. In DNA, the CDR3 is TGTGCCAGCAGCTTAGATCTCGGAGGAAATGAGCAGTTCTTC.

The J gene is TRBJ2-3, the V gene TRBV24-1; D gene ambiguous. V lost 5 bases to trimming and J lost 5 bases, with 16 bases between them. CDR3 size: 15 residues. Germline CDR1 and CDR2: KGHDR and SFDVKD. The CDR3, as DNA: TGTGCCACCAGTGGGCGGACGCGGAAGGGAGATACGCAGTATTTT. Translation: CATSGRTRKGDTQYF.

V and J are TRBV4-3 and TRBJ2-7; 10 positions agree with TRBD1. The V and J ends lost 2 bases and 3 bases, in that order; junction bases with no gene match: 7. This CDR3 has 16 amino acids. The germline V gene encodes CDR1 LGHNA and CDR2 YSLEER. The CDR3: CASSQYLRDRGYEQYF. CDR3 nucleotides: TGCGCCAGCAGCCAATACCTCCGGGACAGGGGCTACGAGCAGTACTTC.

This clone was seen once. V is TRBV5-8 and J is TRBJ2-1; D uncertain. This CDR3 is built from 15 residues. V shed 0 bases and J shed 2 bases, with 9 bases lying between them. Germline V gene lookup returns CDR1 SGHTS and CDR2 YDEGEE. The CDR3 DNA reads as TGTGCCAGCAGCTTGGGACTCCCACCCTACAATGAGCAGTTCTTC. It encodes CASSLGLPPYNEQFF.

V usage is TRBV19 and J usage is TRBJ2-1, with 8 bases identical to TRBD2. With 3 bases clipped from V and 4 bases from J, the junction kept 8 bases outside the gene matches. The CDR3 runs to 16 residues. Germline V gene lookup returns CDR1 LNHDA and CDR2 SQIVND (reference sequence). The chain's CDR3 is CASSMTPSGPYNEQFF. DNA for the CDR3: TGTGCCAGTAGTATGACTCCTAGCGGGCCTTACAATGAGCAGTTCTTC.

The J gene is TRBJ2-7, the V gene TRBV7-8, with TRBD2 matching 11 bases. The CDR3 spans 18 residues. Germline CDR1 is SGHVS and CDR2 is FQNEAQ. Trimming took 0 bases from V and 2 from J; bases not matched to a gene: 9. CDR3 in DNA: TGTGCCAGCAGCTTAGCGGGACTAGCGGCCCGCCCCCCCTACGAGCAGTACTTC. Its protein product is CASSLAGLAARPPYEQYF.

This chain connects TRBV6-5 to TRBJ1-6; D might be TRBD1 (5 bases). CDR1 is MNHEY, CDR2 SVGAGI, per germline. The ends were cut back, 8 bases at V and 14 bases at J, with 25 bases in the middle. This CDR3 region has 15 residues. This chain's CDR3 is CASGNWQGRGLALHF. The CDR3 coding sequence is TGTGCCAGCGGTAATTGGCAGGGAAGGGGCTTGGCCCTCCACTTT.

The CDR3 loop is CASSRTLAGGNEQYF. The DNA for the CDR3 is TGTGCCAGCAGTCGAACACTAGCGGGCGGGAACGAGCAGTACTTC. The chain joins TRBV6-5 to TRBJ2-7; 9 bases match TRBD2. The CDR3 loop spans 15 amino acids. Germline V lookup: CDR1 MNHEY, CDR2 SVGAGI. The V segment lost 5 bases and the J segment 5 bases; nucleotides outside the gene matches: 10.

CDR3 protein: CASSFGSGPYEQYF. The CDR3 DNA reads as TGTGCCAGCAGCTTTGGTTCAGGCCCTTACGAGCAGTACTTC. The chain recombines TRBV7-9 with TRBJ2-7; D is unresolved. Per the germline V gene, CDR1 is SEHNR and CDR2 is FQNEAQ (reference sequence). With 3 bases removed from V and 4 bases from J, the gap between germline ends came to 13 bases. The CDR3 is 14 amino acids.